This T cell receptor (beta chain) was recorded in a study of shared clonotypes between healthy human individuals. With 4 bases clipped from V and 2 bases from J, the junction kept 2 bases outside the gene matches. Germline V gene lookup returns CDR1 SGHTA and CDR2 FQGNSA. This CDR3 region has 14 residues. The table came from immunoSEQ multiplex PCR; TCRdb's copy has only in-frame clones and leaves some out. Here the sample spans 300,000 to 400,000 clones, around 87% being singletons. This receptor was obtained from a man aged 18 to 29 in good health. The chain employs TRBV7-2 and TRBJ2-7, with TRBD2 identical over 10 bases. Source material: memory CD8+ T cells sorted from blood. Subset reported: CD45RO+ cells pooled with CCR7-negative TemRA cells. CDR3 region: CASSWTSGTYEQYF. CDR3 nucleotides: TGTGCCAGCAGCTGGACTAGCGGAACCTACGAGCAGTACTTC.